The rows below give T cell receptor beta chains drawn from one sample of a study of cytomegalovirus exposure and HLA in healthy donors. Here immunoSEQ multiplex PCR was the method, and the copy in TCRdb shows in-frame clones only, minus some. This sample contains around 97,000 clones. The sample was PBMCs. These receptors all come from a man aged 40-49 years in good health and CMV-seronegative. Both conserved end residues are part of each CDR3.

TRBJ2-1 | TRBV7-2 | CASSLEYSSHNEQFF
TRBJ2-3 | TRBV9 | CASSVDRGSSTDTQYF
TRBJ2-5 | TRBV30 | CAWSVHASGSYQETQYF
TRBJ2-1 | TRBV5-1 | CASGRGDLYNEQFF
TRBJ1-5 | TRBV11-2 | CASSLAQYQPQHF
TRBJ2-7 | TRBV27 | CASSLGAELDRGFSYEQYF
TRBJ2-1 | TRBV7-9 | CASSPTSGRWPFNEQFF
TRBJ2-5 | TRBV14 | CASSPVGRGEETQYF
TRBJ1-4 | TRBV18 | CASSPGQGDEKLFF
TRBJ2-1 | TRBV19 | CASSLLPGGGDEQFF
TRBJ2-7 | TRBV7-8 | CASSLERALAGNIHYEQYF
TRBJ2-1 | TRBV18 | CASSPTGVDEQFF
TRBJ2-3 | TRBV11-3 | CASSFSGQVTDTQYF
TRBJ2-7 | TRBV28 | CASSLGTGDEQYF
TRBJ2-5 | TRBV7-9 | CASSLGQKETQYF
TRBJ1-2 | TRBV28 | CASSGYGYTF
TRBJ2-2 | TRBV5-1 | CASSLSGTGELFF